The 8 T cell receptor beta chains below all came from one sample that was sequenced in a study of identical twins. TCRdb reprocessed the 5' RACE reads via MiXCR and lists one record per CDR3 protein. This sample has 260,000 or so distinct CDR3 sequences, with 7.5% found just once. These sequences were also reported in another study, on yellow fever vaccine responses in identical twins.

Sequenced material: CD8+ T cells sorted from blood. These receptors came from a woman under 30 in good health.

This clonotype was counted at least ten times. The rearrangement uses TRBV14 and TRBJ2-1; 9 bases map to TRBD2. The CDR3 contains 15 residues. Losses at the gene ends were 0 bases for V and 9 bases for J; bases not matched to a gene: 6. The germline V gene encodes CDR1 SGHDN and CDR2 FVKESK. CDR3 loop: CASSQDPLAGGEQFF. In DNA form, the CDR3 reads TGTGCCAGCAGCCAAGATCCACTAGCGGGCGGTGAGCAGTTCTTC.

The CDR3 coding sequence is TGCGCCAGCAGCCACCGCGGACAATACAATGAGCAGTTCTTC. This translates into CASSHRGQYNEQFF. The V call is TRBV4-1, the J call TRBJ2-1; TRBD1 is a possible D gene (5 bases). The CDR3 length is 14 residues. Looked up from germline, CDR1 is MGHRA and CDR2 is YSYEKL. With 3 bases removed from V and 4 bases from J, the gap between germline ends came to 10 bases.

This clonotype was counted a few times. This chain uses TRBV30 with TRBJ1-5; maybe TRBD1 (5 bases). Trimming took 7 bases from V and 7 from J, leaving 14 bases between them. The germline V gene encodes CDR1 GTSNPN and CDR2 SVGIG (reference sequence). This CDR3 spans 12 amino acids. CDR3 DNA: TGTGCCTTAGGGGCCAAGAGACAGCCCCAGCATTTT. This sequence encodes CALGAKRQPQHF. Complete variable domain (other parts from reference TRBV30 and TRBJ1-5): SQTIHQWPATLVQPVGSPLSLECTVEGTSNPNLYWYRQAAGRGLQLLFYSVGIGQISSEVPQNLSASRPQDRQFILSSKKLLLSDSGFYLCALGAKRQPQHFGDGTRLSIL.

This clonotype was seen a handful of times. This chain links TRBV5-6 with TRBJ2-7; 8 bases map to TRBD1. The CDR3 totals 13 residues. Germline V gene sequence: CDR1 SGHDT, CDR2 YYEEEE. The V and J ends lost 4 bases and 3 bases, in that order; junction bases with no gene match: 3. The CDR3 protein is CASSQGAHYEQYV. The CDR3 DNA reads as TGTGCCAGCAGCCAGGGGGCCCACTACGAGCAGTACGTC.

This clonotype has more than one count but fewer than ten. The CDR3 nucleotides are TGTGCCAGCAGTGGGCACCCCGGGGAGCTGTTTTTT. Translation: CASSGHPGELFF. The chain joins TRBV2 to TRBJ2-2; D gene ambiguous. CDR1 and CDR2 (germline): SNHLY, FYNNEI. The CDR3 consists of 12 residues. V was cut by 4 bases and J by 6 bases, with 6 bases left in between.

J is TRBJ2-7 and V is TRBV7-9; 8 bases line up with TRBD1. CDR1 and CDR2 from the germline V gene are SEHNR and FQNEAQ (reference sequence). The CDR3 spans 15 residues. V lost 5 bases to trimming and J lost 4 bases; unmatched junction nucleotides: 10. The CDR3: CASSTGTGESYEQYF. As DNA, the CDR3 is TGTGCCAGCAGCACCGGGACAGGCGAATCGTACGAGCAGTACTTC.

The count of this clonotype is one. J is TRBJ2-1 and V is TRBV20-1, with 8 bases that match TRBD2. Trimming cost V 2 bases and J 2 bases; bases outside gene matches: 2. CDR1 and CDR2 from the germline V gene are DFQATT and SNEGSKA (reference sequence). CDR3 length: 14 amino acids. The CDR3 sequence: CSARYSGTYNEQFF. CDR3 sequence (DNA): TGCAGTGCTAGATATAGCGGGACCTACAATGAGCAGTTCTTC.

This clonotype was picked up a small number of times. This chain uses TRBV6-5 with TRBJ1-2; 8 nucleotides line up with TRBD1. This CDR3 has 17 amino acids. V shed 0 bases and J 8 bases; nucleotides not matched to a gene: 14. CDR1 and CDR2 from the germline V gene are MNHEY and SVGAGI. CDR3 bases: TGTGCCAGCAGTTACTCAAACCCCGACAGGGGAGGGGGAGGCTACACCTTC. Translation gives CASSYSNPDRGGGGYTF.